Included here is one TCR beta chain sequence, with context. The data are from a study of shared clonotypes between healthy human individuals. Germline V gene sequence: CDR1 SGHAT, CDR2 FQNNGV. Unmatched junction bases numbered 4, after V lost 5 bases and J lost 7 bases. CDR3 length equals 12 residues. CD45RO-negative CD8 cells positively selected for CCR7 made up the naive population, which excluded terminally differentiated effector memory CD45RA+ cells. Generated by immunoSEQ multiplex PCR, the TCRdb table keeps only in-frame clones and is missing some. Of about 580,000 clones listed, 98% were seen once; the top ten hold more than 0.3%.

The receptor's source is a young man in good health. The chain combines TRBV11-2 with TRBJ2-7, with TRBD1 matching 8 bases. Source material: naive CD8+ T cells sorted from blood. The CDR3 DNA reads TGTGCCAGCAGCGCAACAGGGGGGGAGCAGTACTTC. Its protein product is CASSATGGEQYF.